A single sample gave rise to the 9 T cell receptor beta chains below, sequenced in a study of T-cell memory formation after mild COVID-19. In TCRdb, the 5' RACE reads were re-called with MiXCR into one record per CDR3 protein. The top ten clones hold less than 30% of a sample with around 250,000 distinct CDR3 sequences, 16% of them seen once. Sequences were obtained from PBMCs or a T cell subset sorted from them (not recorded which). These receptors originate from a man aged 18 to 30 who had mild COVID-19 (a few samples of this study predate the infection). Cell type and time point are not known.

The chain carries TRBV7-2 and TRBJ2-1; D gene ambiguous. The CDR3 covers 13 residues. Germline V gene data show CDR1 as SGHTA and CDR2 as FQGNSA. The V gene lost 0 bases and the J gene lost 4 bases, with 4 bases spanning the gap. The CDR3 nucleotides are TGTGCCAGCAGCTTAGCGGCTTACAATGAGCAGTTCTTC. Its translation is CASSLAAYNEQFF.

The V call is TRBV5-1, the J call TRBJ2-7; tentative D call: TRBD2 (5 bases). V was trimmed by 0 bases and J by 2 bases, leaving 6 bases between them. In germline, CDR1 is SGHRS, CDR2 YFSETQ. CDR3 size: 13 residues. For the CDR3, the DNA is TGCGCCAGCAGCTTGGAACTAGCCTACGAGCAGTACTTC. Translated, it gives CASSLELAYEQYF.

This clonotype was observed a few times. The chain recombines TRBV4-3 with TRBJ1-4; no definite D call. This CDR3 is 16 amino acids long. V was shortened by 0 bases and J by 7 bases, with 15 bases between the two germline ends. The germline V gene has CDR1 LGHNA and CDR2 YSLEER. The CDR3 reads CASSQDRGSRREKLFF. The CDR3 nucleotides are TGCGCCAGCAGCCAAGATCGAGGTTCTCGACGTGAAAAACTGTTTTTT.

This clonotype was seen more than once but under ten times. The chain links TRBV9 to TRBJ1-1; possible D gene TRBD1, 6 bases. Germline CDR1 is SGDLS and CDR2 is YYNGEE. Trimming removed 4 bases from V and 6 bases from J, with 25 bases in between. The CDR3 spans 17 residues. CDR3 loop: CASSPRQVPYRSAEAFF. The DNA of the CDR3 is TGTGCCAGCAGCCCCCGACAGGTACCCTACCGTAGCGCTGAAGCTTTCTTT.

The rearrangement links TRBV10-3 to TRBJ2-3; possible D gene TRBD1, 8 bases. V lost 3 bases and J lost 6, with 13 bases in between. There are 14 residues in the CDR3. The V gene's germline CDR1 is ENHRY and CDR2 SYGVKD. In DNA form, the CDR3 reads TGTGCCATCAGTGACCCACAGGGGGGGGATACGCAGTATTTT. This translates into CAISDPQGGDTQYF.

The CDR3 nucleotides are TGTGCCAGCAGCTTCTGGACAGGGTTGAACACTGAAGCTTTCTTT. It translates to CASSFWTGLNTEAFF. The chain combines TRBV7-6 with TRBJ1-1; 8 bases agree with TRBD1. Trimming removed 3 bases from V and 0 bases from J; junction bases left unmatched: 3. Germline V gene lookup returns CDR1 SGHVS and CDR2 FNYEAQ. The CDR3 has 15 amino acids.

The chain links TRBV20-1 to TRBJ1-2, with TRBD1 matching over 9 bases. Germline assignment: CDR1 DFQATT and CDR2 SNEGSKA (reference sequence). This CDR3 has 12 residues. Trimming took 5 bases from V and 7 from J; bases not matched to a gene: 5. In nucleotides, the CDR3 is TGCAGTGCTCCTACAGGGGGCGGTGGCTACACCTTC. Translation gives CSAPTGGGGYTF.

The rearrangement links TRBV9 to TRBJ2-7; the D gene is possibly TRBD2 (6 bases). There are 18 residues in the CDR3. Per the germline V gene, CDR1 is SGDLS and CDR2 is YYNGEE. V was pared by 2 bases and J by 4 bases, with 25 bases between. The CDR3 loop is CASSVGNSGVNWGYEQYV. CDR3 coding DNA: TGTGCCAGCAGCGTCGGGAATTCGGGGGTTAATTGGGGATACGAGCAGTACGTC.

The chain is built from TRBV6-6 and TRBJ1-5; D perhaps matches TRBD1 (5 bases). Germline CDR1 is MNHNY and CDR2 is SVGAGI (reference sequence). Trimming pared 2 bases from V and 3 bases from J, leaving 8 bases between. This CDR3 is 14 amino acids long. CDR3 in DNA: TGTGCCAGCAGTTACAGCAGGGTCAATCAGCCCCAGCATTTT. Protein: CASSYSRVNQPQHF.